Each of the 10 T cell receptor beta chains below was sequenced from the same sample in a study of shared clonotypes between healthy human individuals. Profiling relied on immunoSEQ multiplex PCR, and the TCRdb table lists in-frame clones only, not all of them. The table has 2,500,000 or so clones, around 93% seen once. Sequencing used naive CD4+ T cells from PBMCs. Subset in this sample: CD45RA+ positively selected. These receptor sequences come from a man aged 18 to 30 in good health. Some clones in this sample may be carry-over from other donors' samples.

V usage is TRBV19 and J usage is TRBJ2-3, with unresolved D. The CDR3 consists of 15 residues. Germline V gives CDR1 LNHDA, CDR2 SQIVND (reference sequence). V lost 5 bases and J 2 bases, leaving 14 bases between the germline ends. The CDR3 is CASSPPTDNTDTQYF. As DNA, the CDR3 is TGTGCCAGTAGTCCACCTACAGATAACACAGATACGCAGTATTTT.

This clone was recorded a few times. The rearrangement joins TRBV9 to TRBJ2-1, with D perhaps TRBD1 or TRBD2 (5 bases each). V was clipped by 4 bases and J by 7 bases, with 15 bases between them. The CDR3 sequence is 14 residues long. CDR1 SGDLS and CDR2 YYNGEE come from the germline V gene. The CDR3: CASSPRDESNEQFF. CDR3 sequence (DNA): TGTGCCAGCAGCCCGAGGGACGAGTCGAATGAGCAGTTCTTC.

The genes are TRBV25-1 and TRBJ1-1; D not certain. Germline CDR1 reads MGHDK; CDR2 reads SYGVNS. This CDR3 region has 13 residues. V was trimmed by 2 bases and J by 1 base, leaving 5 bases between them. The CDR3 loop is CASSERKNTEAFF. CDR3 DNA: TGTGCCAGCAGTGAACGTAAGAACACTGAAGCTTTCTTT.

The rearrangement uses TRBV6-1 and TRBJ2-2; TRBD2 matches at 12 bases. This CDR3 is 18 amino acids long. Trimming cost V 2 bases and J 6 bases; bases outside gene matches: 10. The germline V gene has CDR1 MNHNS and CDR2 SASEGT. The CDR3 region is CASSEYRPGLAGSGELFF. The CDR3 region has the DNA TGTGCCAGCAGTGAATATAGGCCAGGACTAGCGGGATCCGGGGAGCTGTTTTTT.

This chain joins TRBV7-2 and TRBJ2-1; the match to TRBD2 covers 11 bases. The V and J ends lost 5 bases and 4 bases, in that order; junction bases with no gene match: 4. Germline CDR1 reads SGHTA; CDR2 reads FQGNSA. The CDR3 has 15 residues. The CDR3 region is CASSTTSGVYNEQFF. CDR3 sequence (DNA): TGTGCCAGCAGCACGACTAGCGGGGTATACAATGAGCAGTTCTTC.

The chain carries TRBV28 and TRBJ1-1; TRBD1 might be the D (6 bases). The CDR3 is 16 residues long. CDR1 is MDHEN, CDR2 SYDVKM, per germline. V lost 7 bases, J lost 4 bases, and 22 bases lay in between. DNA of the CDR3: TGTGCCAGCACCTTGAGGTGGGGGGCCGGCGGCACTGAAGCTTTCTTT. Residues: CASTLRWGAGGTEAFF.

This rearrangement joins TRBV5-7 to TRBJ1-5; 8 bases are a match to TRBD1. TRBV5-7 is an ORF; its function is uncertain. The CDR3 totals 14 residues. V was pared by 4 bases and J by 5 bases, with 5 bases of the junction left unmatched. Here the CDR3 DNA reads TGTGCCAGCAGCCCGGACAGGGCCTATCAGCCCCAGCATTTT. This encodes CASSPDRAYQPQHF.

The chain recombines TRBV6-6 with TRBJ2-1, with 11 bases aligning to TRBD1. CDR1 is MNHNY and CDR2 is SVGAGI in the germline V gene (reference sequence). With V trimmed by 6 bases and J by 7 bases, 5 bases remained unmatched. The CDR3 has 14 amino acids. CDR3 residues: CASRPGQGENEQFF. CDR3 coding DNA: TGTGCCAGCAGACCGGGACAGGGGGAAAATGAGCAGTTCTTC.

This sequence joins TRBV7-3 and TRBJ2-1; the match to TRBD1 covers 11 bases. The CDR3 is made up of 14 amino acids. The J segment lost 10 bases and the V segment lost 4 bases, leaving 6 bases of the junction unmatched. CDR1 and CDR2 from the germline V gene are SGHTA and FQGTGA. The CDR3 region is CASSSGQGAKEQFF. CDR3 nucleotides: TGTGCCAGCAGCTCTGGACAGGGGGCAAAGGAGCAGTTCTTC.

The V gene is TRBV7-2, the J gene TRBJ2-3, with D hard to call. The V gene's germline CDR1 is SGHTA and CDR2 FQGNSA. The CDR3 spans 18 residues. Trimming took 1 base from V and 4 from J, leaving 21 bases between them. The CDR3 is CASSLVYLAPKGPDTQYF. CDR3 bases: TGTGCCAGCAGCTTAGTTTACTTGGCACCAAAGGGCCCAGATACGCAGTATTTT.